The 24 T cell receptor beta chains given below trace back to one sample, sequenced in a study of T-cell reconstitution after alpha-beta-depleted transplantation in children. Study-level points and caveats: Reported findings indicate that, about two months after transplant, alpha-beta T cells came from several hundred expanded clones, which were derived from non-depleted graft cells.

The antigens these receptors bind are not known. A library of TCRbeta sequences, prepared with unique molecular identifiers, was generated. Each CDR3 protein is one row after TCRdb ran MiXCR on the PCR reads. The table shows roughly 30,000 distinct CDR3 sequences, with under 6.5% occurring only once. Sequences were derived from peripheral blood, sampled 60 days after TCRalphabeta/CD19-depleted stem cell transplant. These receptor sequences come from a child younger than two who had a stem cell transplant for acute myeloid leukemia, so the T cells may come from the graft donor.

This clonotype was seen ten or more times. The chain carries TRBV20-1 and TRBJ2-1; D remains ambiguous. Germline-derived CDR1 and CDR2 are DFQATT and SNEGSKA (reference sequence). V was clipped by 5 bases and J by 4 bases, with 18 bases between them. The CDR3 totals 15 residues. CDR3 sequence reads: CSAVLRPTGYNEQFF. Here the CDR3 DNA reads TGCAGTGCTGTACTAAGGCCCACCGGGTACAATGAGCAGTTCTTC.

This clonotype was found many times. The chain is built from TRBV13 and TRBJ2-1; the D is unclear. Germline V CDR1 and CDR2: PRHDT, FYEKMQ (reference sequence). V lost 3 bases and J lost 2, with 8 bases in between. The CDR3 covers 14 residues. Here the CDR3 DNA reads TGTGCCAGCAGCTTCCAGGCGGCCTACAATGAGCAGTTCTTC. This sequence encodes CASSFQAAYNEQFF.

This clonotype was counted between two and nine times. This chain uses TRBV6-5 with TRBJ2-7; possible D gene TRBD2, 5 bases. Trimming took off 0 bases at V and 3 bases at J, with 12 bases between the two ends. This CDR3 contains 15 residues. Germline-derived CDR1 and CDR2 are MNHEY and SVGAGI. CDR3: CASSYSGGRRYEQYF. CDR3 coding DNA: TGTGCCAGCAGTTACTCTGGCGGGCGCCGCTACGAGCAGTACTTC.

In this sample, this clonotype turned up many times. The chain couples TRBV24-1 to TRBJ2-1, with D unclear. V gave up 4 bases and J gave up 5 bases, with 5 bases separating them. Per the germline V gene, CDR1 is KGHDR and CDR2 is SFDVKD. The CDR3 contains 12 residues. The CDR3 sequence: CATSEVHNEQFF. CDR3 DNA sequence: TGTGCCACCAGTGAGGTCCACAATGAGCAGTTCTTC.

This clonotype was observed at least ten times. The CDR3 region has the DNA TGCGCCAGCAGCCACAGCGGGAGACCCCACGAGCAGTACTTC. Translating it yields CASSHSGRPHEQYF. The chain combines TRBV4-3 with TRBJ2-7; 8 nucleotides line up with TRBD2. The V gene end was trimmed by 3 bases and the J gene end by 5 bases; junction bases not matched to a gene: 6. The CDR3 has 14 residues. The germline V gene has CDR1 LGHNA and CDR2 YSLEER.

This clonotype was counted ten times or more. The chain employs TRBV12-5 and TRBJ2-4, with D possibly being TRBD1 or TRBD2 (5 bases each). The V end was cut by 5 bases, the J end by 3 bases, with 14 bases between. The CDR3 is made up of 15 amino acids. The germline CDR1 and CDR2 sequences are LGHNT and FRNRAP. DNA of the CDR3: TGTGCTAGTGGTCGGCCGGGACCTCACAAAAACATTCAGTACTTC. This codes for CASGRPGPHKNIQYF. Looking up the rest from reference TRBV12-5 and TRBJ2-4 gives the full variable domain: DARVTQTPRHKVTEMGQEVTMRCQPILGHNTVFWYRQTMMQGLELLAYFRNRAPLDDSGMPKDRFSAEMPDATLATLKIQPSEPRDSAVYFCASGRPGPHKNIQYFGAGTRLSVL.

There are many counts of this clonotype. This chain joins TRBV13 and TRBJ2-5; 7 bases fit TRBD1. CDR3 length equals 15 residues. CDR1 is PRHDT, CDR2 FYEKMQ, per germline (reference sequence). With V trimmed by 0 bases and J by 2 bases, 3 bases remained unmatched. The CDR3 DNA reads TGTGCCAGCAGCTTAGGCAGGGGGTGGCAAGAGACCCAGTACTTC. It specifies CASSLGRGWQETQYF.

Many counts were recorded for this clonotype. The J gene is TRBJ1-2, the V gene TRBV28; the match to TRBD1 covers 8 bases. The CDR3 loop spans 17 amino acids. V lost 2 bases and J lost 0; bases outside the gene matches: 8. From germline, CDR1 is MDHEN and CDR2 SYDVKM. For the CDR3, the DNA is TGTGCCAGCAGTTTAAGCCCAGGGGGCCCCACTAACTATGGCTACACCTTC. This encodes CASSLSPGGPTNYGYTF.

At least ten counts were recorded for this clonotype. The genes are TRBV27 and TRBJ2-7; maybe TRBD2 (5 bases). Germline CDR1 is MNHEY and CDR2 is SMNVEV (reference sequence). The V gene lost 0 bases and the J gene lost 6 bases, with 9 bases spanning the gap. CDR3 length equals 13 residues. CDR3 region: CASSLSRAAEQYF. In nucleotides, the CDR3 is TGTGCCAGCAGTTTATCGAGGGCAGCCGAGCAGTACTTC.

There are many counts of this clonotype. V usage is TRBV12-3 or TRBV12-4 and J usage is TRBJ2-3; maybe TRBD2 (7 bases). The CDR3 has 14 residues. Trimming pared 8 bases from V and 1 base from J, leaving 13 bases between. The CDR3 region is CASLRGGGTDTQYF. CDR3 DNA: TGTGCCAGCCTGAGGGGGGGGGGCACAGATACGCAGTATTTT.

This clonotype was found many times. The gene calls are TRBV4-3 and TRBJ2-7; D gene unclear. Deletions cut 1 base from V and 4 bases from J, with 8 bases between. CDR1 LGHNA and CDR2 YSLEER come from the germline V gene. This CDR3 has 13 amino acids. The CDR3 DNA follows: TGCGCCAGCAGCCAAGGGATACATTACGAGCAGTACTTC. Translation gives CASSQGIHYEQYF.

DNA for the CDR3: TGTAATAGACAGTTATCTAACTATGGCTACACCTTC. Amino acids: CNRQLSNYGYTF. V is TRBV13 and J is TRBJ1-2; TRBD1 is a possible D gene (5 bases). The CDR3 consists of 12 residues. The germline V gene has CDR1 PRHDT and CDR2 FYEKMQ (reference sequence).

For this clonotype: A clone one base away is much larger, so this may be a read error. The CDR3 loop is CSVEDRSPVARANVLTF. The CDR3 DNA is TGCAGCGTTGAAGATCGGTCTCCGGTGGCTCGGGCCAACGTCCTGACTTTC. This chain links TRBV29-1 with TRBJ2-6, with D unresolved. CDR1 is SQVTM and CDR2 is ANQGSEA in the germline V gene. Trimming stripped 0 bases from V and 5 bases from J, with 17 bases between. The CDR3 consists of 17 residues.

This clonotype was counted at least ten times. The chain combines TRBV9 with TRBJ2-1; 14 bases are a match to TRBD2. Germline lookup yields CDR1 SGDLS and CDR2 YYNGEE. The trim removed 0 bases at V and 9 bases at J, leaving 8 bases unmatched. The CDR3 contains 17 residues. The CDR3 sequence is CASSVARTSGRIGEQFF. The DNA of the CDR3 is TGTGCCAGCAGCGTAGCTCGGACTAGCGGGAGGATAGGTGAGCAGTTCTTC.

This clonotype was seen many times. The chain is built from TRBV6-2 or TRBV6-3 and TRBJ1-2; D remains ambiguous. Deletions cut 0 bases from V and 4 bases from J, with 6 bases between. Germline loops: CDR1 MNHEY, CDR2 SVGEGT. This CDR3 is built from 13 residues. CDR3 amino acids: CASSYSRGYGYTF. The CDR3 nucleotides are TGTGCCAGCAGTTACTCGAGAGGCTATGGCTACACCTTC.

This clonotype has at least ten counts. V is TRBV12-3 or TRBV12-4 and J is TRBJ2-6, with a weak D call TRBD2 (5 bases). V was cut by 0 bases and J by 4 bases, with 13 bases left in between. The CDR3 is made up of 17 amino acids. Here the CDR3 reads CASSLAGGADGANVLTF. The CDR3 DNA sequence: TGTGCCAGCAGTTTAGCGGGCGGAGCGGACGGGGCCAACGTCCTGACTTTC.

This clonotype was recorded many times. The chain employs TRBV11-1 and TRBJ2-1, with 9 bases fitting TRBD1. This CDR3 is 18 amino acids long. CDR1 and CDR2 (germline): SGHAT, FQDESV (reference sequence). The ends lost 5 bases at V and 3 bases at J; junction bases unmatched: 14. The CDR3 loop reads CASSGGATGTGNYNEQFF. The CDR3 region has the DNA TGTGCCAGCAGCGGGGGAGCGACCGGGACAGGGAACTACAATGAGCAGTTCTTC.

In this sample, this clonotype turned up many times. J is TRBJ1-5 and V is TRBV27; D might be TRBD1 (6 bases). The germline V gene encodes CDR1 MNHEY and CDR2 SMNVEV (reference sequence). This CDR3 spans 15 amino acids. V was pared by 6 bases and J by 2 bases, with 14 bases between. DNA of the CDR3: TGTGCCAGCAGCAGGGGCCAGTCGGGCAATCAGCCCCAGCATTTT. It codes for CASSRGQSGNQPQHF.

The chain recombines TRBV7-2 with TRBJ2-2; a possible D gene is TRBD2 (6 bases). Between the trimmed V and J ends, which lost 3 bases and 8 bases, there was a span of 16 bases. Germline V gene lookup returns CDR1 SGHTA and CDR2 FQGNSA. CDR3 size: 15 residues. In nucleotides, the CDR3 is TGTGCCAGCAGCTTGGGCCCCGGGGGTCGGGGGGAGCTGTTTTTT. Translated, it gives CASSLGPGGRGELFF.

This clonotype was seen many times. This chain connects TRBV9 to TRBJ2-6; perhaps D is TRBD1 or TRBD2 (5 bases each). The CDR3 sequence is 19 residues long. Germline assignment: CDR1 SGDLS and CDR2 YYNGEE. Between the trimmed V and J ends, which lost 2 bases and 0 bases, there was a span of 18 bases. CDR3 DNA: TGTGCCAGCAGCGTGTACCGGGACCCAATAGGCTCTGGGGCCAACGTCCTGACTTTC. This translates into CASSVYRDPIGSGANVLTF.

The sample holds many counts of this clonotype. V usage is TRBV28 and J usage is TRBJ2-7; the D is unclear. V was shortened by 6 bases and J by 2 bases, with 5 bases between the two germline ends. Germline-derived CDR1 and CDR2 are MDHEN and SYDVKM. CDR3 length: 11 residues. The CDR3: CASSFAYEQYF. The CDR3 bases are TGTGCCAGCAGCTTCGCCTACGAGCAGTACTTC. Based on the CDR3 plus reference TRBV28 and TRBJ2-7, the full variable domain is DVKVTQSSRYLVKRTGEKVFLECVQDMDHENMFWYRQDPGLGLRLIYFSYDVKMKEKGDIPEGYSVSREKKERFSLILESASTNQTSMYLCASSFAYEQYFGPGTRLTVT.

This clonotype was counted only a few times. This chain joins TRBV7-4 and TRBJ1-2; no clear D gene. V was pared by 5 bases and J by 0 bases, with 13 bases between. CDR1 and CDR2 (germline): SGHVT, SQSDAQ. The CDR3 contains 15 residues. CDR3 sequence (DNA): TGTGCCAGCAGCCGAGAGCGGAGTCCTAACTATGGCTACACCTTC. Amino acids: CASSRERSPNYGYTF.

This clonotype was counted many times. The V call is TRBV29-1, the J call TRBJ1-1, with D maybe TRBD1 (5 bases). The length of the CDR3 is 10 residues. V lost 6 bases and J lost 11, with 13 bases in between. Germline lookup yields CDR1 SQVTM and CDR2 ANQGSEA. CDR3 residues: CSVPGAPAFF. The CDR3 bases are TGCAGCGTCCCTGGGGCGCCGGCTTTCTTT.

This clonotype was counted ten times or more. The chain is built from TRBV7-9 and TRBJ2-7, with 7 bases fitting TRBD1. J was trimmed by 4 bases and V by 4 bases; bases with no gene match: 16. Germline V gives CDR1 SEHNR, CDR2 FQNEAQ (reference sequence). The CDR3 is made up of 17 amino acids. The CDR3, as DNA: TGTGCCAGCAGCTCATTAGCCCGGGACAGAGGCTTGTACGAGCAGTACTTC. Amino acids: CASSSLARDRGLYEQYF.